These 25 T cell receptor beta chains were sequenced from one sample in a study of T cells after yellow fever vaccination. TCRdb called the 5' RACE reads again in MiXCR, with one record for every CDR3 protein. The table includes around 500,000 distinct CDR3 sequences, 21% detected once. The sample in question was PBMCs, obtained about 20 days after the first yellow fever vaccination. The receptors were sampled from a man younger than 35 who received the YFV17D yellow fever vaccine.

The chain has TRBV5-1 and TRBJ2-2; 7 bases align to TRBD1. With 5 bases clipped from V and 11 bases from J, the junction kept 3 bases outside the gene matches. The germline CDR1 and CDR2 sequences are SGHRS and YFSETQ. CDR3 length equals 11 residues. The CDR3 loop is CASSRQGELFF. The CDR3 region has the DNA TGCGCCAGCAGTCGACAGGGAGAGCTGTTTTTT.

This chain connects TRBV7-6 to TRBJ2-1; 13 positions match TRBD2. Germline assignment: CDR1 SGHVS and CDR2 FNYEAQ. After removal of 1 base from V and 6 bases from J, the junction contained 15 bases not matched to a gene. This CDR3 has 20 residues. CDR3: CASSLGLGTSGADISNEQFF. The CDR3 region has the DNA TGTGCCAGCAGCTTAGGTTTAGGGACTAGCGGGGCCGATATTTCCAATGAGCAGTTCTTC.

The rearrangement links TRBV2 to TRBJ2-5, with 7 bases fitting TRBD1. The CDR3 is 14 residues long. Germline CDR1 is SNHLY and CDR2 is FYNNEI. Trimming cost V 8 bases and J 2 bases; bases outside gene matches: 8. The CDR3 reads CASHLTGLQETQYF. The CDR3 DNA sequence: TGTGCCAGCCACTTGACAGGGCTGCAAGAGACCCAGTACTTC.

This clonotype came up many times. The chain employs TRBV7-9 and TRBJ2-2; tentative D call: TRBD1 (6 bases). In germline, CDR1 is SEHNR, CDR2 FQNEAQ (reference sequence). V lost 2 bases to trimming and J lost 4 bases, with 11 bases between them. This CDR3 is 15 amino acids long. The CDR3 spells CASSLSLGATGELFF. For the CDR3, the DNA is TGTGCCAGCAGCTTAAGTCTGGGGGCCACCGGGGAGCTGTTTTTT.

This clonotype turned up a few times. The chain recombines TRBV20-1 with TRBJ2-1; TRBD1 matches 10 bases. V dropped 6 bases and J dropped 6; count of bases not matched to a gene: 5. The germline V gene has CDR1 DFQATT and CDR2 SNEGSKA (reference sequence). The CDR3 is 13 residues long. CDR3 region: CSAGTGDSNEQFF. The CDR3 nucleotides are TGCAGTGCAGGGACAGGGGACTCCAATGAGCAGTTCTTC.

This clonotype has only a few counts. The chain couples TRBV7-9 to TRBJ2-1; D possibly corresponds to TRBD2 (6 bases). The germline V gene has CDR1 SEHNR and CDR2 FQNEAQ (reference sequence). This CDR3 is built from 11 residues. V was pared by 11 bases and J by 9 bases, with 14 bases between. The CDR3 region is CAFGGAVEQFF. The CDR3 DNA reads as TGTGCCTTCGGGGGTGCCGTTGAGCAGTTCTTC.

This clonotype was detected a few times. The chain recombines TRBV7-2 with TRBJ2-7; tentatively, D is TRBD1 (6 bases). V lost 5 bases, J lost 9 bases, and 11 bases lay in between. The CDR3 extends over 11 amino acids. Germline V lookup: CDR1 SGHTA, CDR2 FQGNSA. The CDR3 reads CASSVDSLQYF. The DNA for the CDR3 is TGTGCCAGCAGCGTGGACAGTTTGCAGTACTTC.

The chain uses TRBV20-1 and TRBJ1-2; D is unresolved. The germline V gene has CDR1 DFQATT and CDR2 SNEGSKA (reference sequence). The V end was cut by 4 bases, the J end by 5 bases, with 11 bases between. CDR3 length: 12 amino acids. CDR3 nucleotide sequence: TGCAGTGCTACGGGGAGCCCTTATGGCTACACCTTC. Translating gives CSATGSPYGYTF.

Only a few counts were recorded for this clonotype. This chain joins TRBV28 and TRBJ2-2, with no clear D. The CDR3 is 12 residues long. Per germline, CDR1 MDHEN and CDR2 SYDVKM. Trimming pared 10 bases from V and 1 base from J, leaving 7 bases between. The CDR3 loop is CAIQKNTGELFF. The DNA of the CDR3 is TGTGCCATTCAGAAGAACACCGGGGAGCTGTTTTTT.

This rearrangement joins TRBV6-2 or TRBV6-3 to TRBJ1-2, with D uncertain. The germline V gene encodes CDR1 MNHEY and CDR2 SVGEGT. Trimming pared 6 bases from V and 8 bases from J, leaving 10 bases between. The CDR3 runs to 11 residues. The CDR3 reads CASSYAGGYTF. The CDR3 region has the DNA TGTGCCAGCAGCTATGCAGGCGGCTACACCTTC.

This clonotype was counted at least ten times. The genes are TRBV29-1 and TRBJ1-1, with 7 bases fitting TRBD1. Germline V lookup: CDR1 SQVTM, CDR2 ANQGSEA. This CDR3 spans 10 amino acids. V shed 7 bases and J 7 bases; nucleotides not matched to a gene: 3. The CDR3 loop reads CSGGQVEAFF. CDR3 bases: TGCAGCGGCGGACAGGTTGAAGCTTTCTTT. Supplemented by reference TRBV29-1 and TRBJ1-1, the full variable domain reads SAVISQKPSRDICQRGTSLTIQCQVDSQVTMMFWYRQQPGQSLTLIATANQGSEATYESGFVIDKFPISRPNLTFSTLTVSNMSPEDSSIYLCSGGQVEAFFGQGTRLTVV.

This clonotype was observed a handful of times. The chain couples TRBV20-1 to TRBJ2-5, with a possible D match to TRBD2 (5 bases). The CDR3 runs 14 residues. CDR1 DFQATT and CDR2 SNEGSKA come from the germline V gene (reference sequence). Trimming stripped 1 base from V and 5 bases from J, with 14 bases between. CDR3 amino acids: CSARVPSLWETQYF. CDR3 in DNA: TGCAGTGCTAGAGTCCCTAGCCTATGGGAGACCCAGTACTTC.

This clonotype was counted only a few times. CDR3 in amino acids: CASSQDPGQGVGSYNEQFF. The CDR3 nucleotides are TGCGCCAGCAGCCAAGATCCTGGGCAGGGGGTAGGCTCCTACAATGAGCAGTTCTTC. The chain couples TRBV4-3 to TRBJ2-1; 7 bases fit TRBD1. V was clipped by 0 bases and J by 0 bases; unmatched bases: 11. Germline CDR1 LGHNA, CDR2 YSLEER. The CDR3 loop spans 19 amino acids.

The chain has TRBV4-2 and TRBJ2-7; no clear D. Trimming left V 0 bases short and J 2 bases short, with 8 bases between. Germline values: CDR1 LGHNA, CDR2 YNFKEQ. CDR3 length: 14 amino acids. DNA of the CDR3: TGTGCCAGCAGCCAAGACCGGACGACCTACGAGCAGTACTTC. Amino acid sequence: CASSQDRTTYEQYF.

V is TRBV10-2 and J is TRBJ1-5, with D perhaps matching TRBD1 (5 bases). V was clipped by 4 bases and J by 4 bases, with 17 bases between them. Germline V CDR1 and CDR2: WSHSY, SAAADI. This CDR3 is 16 amino acids long. The CDR3 is CASSGIRQKLNQPQHF. The CDR3 coding sequence is TGCGCCAGCAGTGGGATAAGACAGAAGTTAAATCAGCCCCAGCATTTT.

The rearrangement uses TRBV29-1 and TRBJ2-3; D uncertain. Per germline, CDR1 SQVTM and CDR2 ANQGSEA. This CDR3 spans 12 amino acids. V was pared by 7 bases and J by 6 bases, with 14 bases between. CDR3 coding DNA: TGCAGCGCCTATCCGGGCGCGGATACGCAGTATTTT. The encoded protein is CSAYPGADTQYF.

The chain couples TRBV7-8 to TRBJ2-6; D is unresolved. Trimming left V 8 bases short and J 0 bases short, with 8 bases between. The CDR3 sequence is 14 residues long. The V gene's germline CDR1 is SGHVS and CDR2 FQNEAQ. CDR3 in DNA: TGTGCCAGCCCGTCGGGCTCTGGGGCCAACGTCCTGACTTTC. This gives the protein CASPSGSGANVLTF.

The chain joins TRBV20-1 to TRBJ2-7, with D unresolved. Trimming stripped 6 bases from V and 5 bases from J, with 20 bases between. The CDR3 consists of 14 residues. From germline, CDR1 is DFQATT and CDR2 SNEGSKA (reference sequence). CDR3 amino acids: CSARSRPIPHEQYV. CDR3 in DNA: TGCAGTGCCCGATCGAGGCCCATTCCTCACGAGCAGTACGTC.

The table lists this clonotype with a few counts. This sequence joins TRBV5-1 and TRBJ2-5; weak D call: TRBD1 (5 bases). CDR1 SGHRS and CDR2 YFSETQ come from the germline V gene. CDR3 length equals 15 residues. V was clipped by 6 bases and J by 1 base, with 16 bases between them. The CDR3 here is CASTPRLGLQETQYF. CDR3 DNA: TGCGCCAGCACACCCCGCTTGGGGCTCCAAGAGACCCAGTACTTC. The variable domain in full, with the rest retrieved from reference TRBV5-1 and TRBJ2-5, is KAGVTQTPRYLIKTRGQQVTLSCSPISGHRSVSWYQQTPGQGLQFLFEYFSETQRNKGNFPGRFSGRQFSNSRSEMNVSTLELGDSALYLCASTPRLGLQETQYFGPGTRLLVL.

The J gene is TRBJ2-7, the V gene TRBV27, with a tentative D call TRBD2 (5 bases). V was trimmed by 5 bases and J by 7 bases, leaving 18 bases between them. The germline CDR1 and CDR2 sequences are MNHEY and SMNVEV (reference sequence). This CDR3 contains 14 residues. This chain's CDR3 is CASSLTGITREQYV. The DNA of the CDR3 is TGTGCCAGCAGTCTTACCGGGATTACGAGGGAGCAGTACGTC.

This clonotype turned up a few times. The gene calls are TRBV7-9 and TRBJ2-4; D gene ambiguous. This CDR3 region has 15 residues. CDR1 is SEHNR and CDR2 is FQNEAQ in the germline V gene (reference sequence). V gave up 5 bases and J gave up 0 bases, with 11 bases separating them. The CDR3 sequence: CASSIRMLAKNIQYF. The CDR3 DNA sequence: TGTGCCAGCAGCATCCGGATGCTAGCCAAAAACATTCAGTACTTC.

This clonotype was seen ten or more times. The V call is TRBV12-3 or TRBV12-4, the J call TRBJ2-2; D is perhaps TRBD1 or TRBD2 (6 bases each). This CDR3 has 13 amino acids. Trimming took 11 bases from V and 1 from J, leaving 11 bases between them. As DNA, the CDR3 is TGTGCCTGGGGGCGGGAGAACACCGGGGAGCTGTTTTTT. Translating gives CAWGRENTGELFF.

The rearrangement joins TRBV7-9 to TRBJ1-5; 8 bases align to TRBD1. Germline loops: CDR1 SEHNR, CDR2 FQNEAQ (reference sequence). Trimming at V came to 1 base and at J to 9 bases, leaving 8 bases not matched to a gene. The CDR3 runs 15 residues. CDR3 sequence reads: CASSLGTGRERPQHF. The CDR3 nucleotides are TGTGCCAGCAGCTTAGGGACAGGGCGAGAACGGCCCCAGCATTTT.

The V and J genes are TRBV6-5 and TRBJ2-7; D possibly corresponds to TRBD1 (5 bases). This CDR3 has 12 residues. The V end was cut by 5 bases, the J end by 10 bases, with 15 bases between. Germline V gene sequence: CDR1 MNHEY, CDR2 SVGAGI. CDR3 DNA sequence: TGTGCCAGCAGTCCCGGATTCAGGGAACAGTACTTC. Its protein is CASSPGFREQYF.

V is TRBV7-2 and J is TRBJ2-2, with TRBD2 matching over 10 bases. The CDR3 consists of 17 residues. The V and J ends lost 1 base and 7 bases, in that order; junction bases with no gene match: 9. Germline assignment: CDR1 SGHTA and CDR2 FQGNSA. The CDR3 nucleotides are TGTGCCAGCAGCTTAGTTCCTCTAGCGGGGGTGAACGGGGAGCTGTTTTTT. Protein sequence: CASSLVPLAGVNGELFF. The entire variable domain, with the rest obtained from reference TRBV7-2 and TRBJ2-2, is as follows: GAGVSQSPSNKVTEKGKDVELRCDPISGHTALYWYRQSLGQGLEFLIYFQGNSAPDKSGLPSDRFSAERTGGSVSTLTIQRTQQEDSAVYLCASSLVPLAGVNGELFFGEGSRLTVL.